This entry is about one T cell receptor (beta chain). These data originate in a study of cytomegalovirus exposure and HLA in healthy donors. Study as a whole: HLA-typed donors were the source of 83 million or so unique TCRs held in an early data release.

PCR used 60 Vbeta primers and 13 Jbeta primers. Original handling: Later, 65 million to 85 million unique TCR beta chains were counted in an analysis, and about 12 million of them were shared. Sequencing was performed with immunoSEQ multiplex PCR; in TCRdb, only in-frame clones are kept and a portion is missing. The V and J calls and clone size were taken over from that table, and D and trimming were inferred from the DNA. The sample lists around 80,000 clones; 78% were seen once. Germline CDR1 is MNHEY and CDR2 is SVGAGI. The germline V and J ends were trimmed by 0 bases and 7 bases, with 4 bases remaining between them. There are 11 residues in the CDR3.

This rearrangement joins TRBV6-5 to TRBJ2-7; D remains ambiguous. The receptor comes from a man aged 40-50 years in good health and CMV-seronegative. The sample taken for sequencing was PBMCs. CDR3 in amino acids: CASSYSNEQYF. Written as DNA, the CDR3 is TGTGCCAGCAGTTACTCTAATGAGCAGTACTTC.